The clone carrying this TCR beta chain was detected a few times. Antigen unknown. Original handling: A productive frequency of 2.59 x 10-5 was the lowest detectable. Using immunoSEQ multiplex PCR, the repertoire was profiled, and TCRdb retains in-frame clones only, with some absent. The V and J calls and clone size come from that table; D and trimming were worked out from the DNA. The table records roughly 30,000 clones, around three quarters of them present only once. This record belongs to a study of STAT5B mutations in CD4+ large granular lymphocyte leukemia. Study findings and constraints: No patients shared main leukemic clonotypes, though roughly 27% appeared at low frequency elsewhere. Patient CD4-sorted repertoires looked more clonal than healthy CD4+ repertoires, even without putative leukemic clones.

The ends lost 3 bases at V and 10 bases at J; junction bases unmatched: 10. The CDR3 loop spans 16 amino acids. Germline V lookup: CDR1 KGHSH, CDR2 LQKENI. The sequenced sample was CD4+ T cells from blood buffy coats. The chain combines TRBV18 with TRBJ1-6; TRBD1 matches 9 bases. The TCR was taken from a human donor in good health. CDR3 bases: TGTGCCAGCTCACCGGGACAGGGCTCGATAGAGTCACCCCTCCACTTT. The encoded protein is CASSPGQGSIESPLHF.